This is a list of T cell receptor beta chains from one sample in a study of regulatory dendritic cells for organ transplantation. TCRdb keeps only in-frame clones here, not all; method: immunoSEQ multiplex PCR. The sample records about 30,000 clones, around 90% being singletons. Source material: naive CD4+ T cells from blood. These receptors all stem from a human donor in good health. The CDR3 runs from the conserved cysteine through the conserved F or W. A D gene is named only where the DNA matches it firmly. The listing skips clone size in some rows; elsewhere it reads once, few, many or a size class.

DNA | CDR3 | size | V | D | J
TGTGCCAGCAGTGAATTGGCGGGAGTAATAGATACGCAGTATTTT | CASSELAGVIDTQYF | once | TRBV6-1 | TRBD2 | TRBJ2-3
TGTGCCAGCAGCCCCTTTGGGGTGGTCAACACTGAAGCTTTCTTT | CASSPFGVVNTEAFF | - | TRBV6-5 | - | TRBJ1-1
TGTGCCAGCAGCTCGCTAAATAGTGGATCCAAGTACTTC | CASSSLNSGSKYF | - | TRBV7-9 | - | TRBJ2-5
TGTGCCAGCAGATCGCTAGCGGGAGGAGGTAATGAGCAGTTCTTC | CASRSLAGGGNEQFF | - | TRBV7-9 | TRBD2 | TRBJ2-1
TGTGCCAGCAGTTACTCGCATAATGAAAAACTGTTTTTT | CASSYSHNEKLFF | - | TRBV6-5 | - | TRBJ1-4
TGTGCTAGCAGCTTGGGGGAAAGCGATACGCAGTATTTT | CASSLGESDTQYF | - | TRBV7-7 | - | TRBJ2-3
TGTGCCAGCAGCTTAGCGACCTTCTGGACCGGGGGGCGAGCGGGAGGTTCCTACGAGCAGTACTTC | CASSLATFWTGGRAGGSYEQYF | - | TRBV7-8 | TRBD2 | TRBJ2-7
TGTGCCAGCAGCCCCGGAGGGATGTCAGGGGGCTCCGTCACCGGGGAGCTGTTTTTT | CASSPGGMSGGSVTGELFF | - | TRBV5-4 | TRBD1 | TRBJ2-2
TGTGCCAGTAGCGGGGAGGCAGATACGCAGTATTTT | CASSGEADTQYF | - | TRBV5-4 | TRBD2 | TRBJ2-3
TGTGCCAGCAGTTCCCTTCGACTAGCGGACTACTTC | CASSSLRLADYF | - | TRBV28 | TRBD2 | TRBJ2-7
TGTGCCAGCAGCGGCGGCAGGGTTTCCTACAATGAGCAGTTCTTC | CASSGGRVSYNEQFF | - | TRBV9 | - | TRBJ2-1
TGTGCCAGTAAAGGAGTACTAGCGGGAGACAATGAGCAGTTCTTC | CASKGVLAGDNEQFF | - | TRBV19 | TRBD2 | TRBJ2-1
TGTGCCAGTAGTAAGGGGGGAAAAGGACCTGAGGGCACAGATACGCAGTATTTT | CASSKGGKGPEGTDTQYF | - | TRBV19 | - | TRBJ2-3
TGCGCCAGCAGCGTGACCTCCGGGACAGGGGGGAAAGAGACCCAGTACTTC | CASSVTSGTGGKETQYF | - | TRBV4-3 | TRBD1 | TRBJ2-5
TGTGCCTGGATACTAGGAACTAGCGAGAGTAGCACAGATACGCAGTATTTT | CAWILGTSESSTDTQYF | - | TRBV30 | TRBD2 | TRBJ2-3
TGCGCCAGCAGCCAGTCTCTTCCGGGACAGAAAATTTACGAGCAGTACTTC | CASSQSLPGQKIYEQYF | - | TRBV4-3 | TRBD1 | TRBJ2-7
TGCAGTGCTATGGGGTACGAGCAGTACTTC | CSAMGYEQYF | - | TRBV20-1 | - | TRBJ2-7
TGTGCCAGCAGCGCCGGGACCCCAAACACCGGGGAGCTGTTTTTT | CASSAGTPNTGELFF | - | TRBV7-9 | - | TRBJ2-2
TGTGCCAGCAACGGAAACACCGGGGAGCTGTTTTTT | CASNGNTGELFF | - | TRBV28 | - | TRBJ2-2
TGTGCCACCAGCAGAGTTGCCGGAAAAGTTCCAGAAAAACTGTTTTTT | CATSRVAGKVPEKLFF | - | TRBV15 | - | TRBJ1-4
TGTGCCAGTAGTATTTGGGGGACTAGCGGCCGGGCAGATACGCAGTATTTT | CASSIWGTSGRADTQYF | - | TRBV19 | TRBD2 | TRBJ2-3
TGCGCCAGCAGCCAAGATATCCGGGCCGAGGGCCAAGAGACCCAGTACTTC | CASSQDIRAEGQETQYF | - | TRBV4-3 | - | TRBJ2-5
TGTGCCAGAAGCTTGAATGGGGGCAGTGGTCAGCCCCAGCATTTT | CARSLNGGSGQPQHF | - | TRBV5-3 | - | TRBJ1-5
TGTGCCAGCAGTTACCAGGGGAGCAATCAGCCCCAGCATTTT | CASSYQGSNQPQHF | - | TRBV6-6 | - | TRBJ1-5
TGCGCCAGCAGCTTGGCCGGGACAGGGGGTGCCGGGGAGCTGTTTTTT | CASSLAGTGGAGELFF | - | TRBV5-1 | TRBD1 | TRBJ2-2
TGTGCCAGCGGCGGGGGGAACACTGAAGCTTTCTTT | CASGGGNTEAFF | - | TRBV9 | - | TRBJ1-1
TGTGCCAGCAGCTTACGGGATACGCAGTATTTT | CASSLRDTQYF | - | TRBV13 | - | TRBJ2-3